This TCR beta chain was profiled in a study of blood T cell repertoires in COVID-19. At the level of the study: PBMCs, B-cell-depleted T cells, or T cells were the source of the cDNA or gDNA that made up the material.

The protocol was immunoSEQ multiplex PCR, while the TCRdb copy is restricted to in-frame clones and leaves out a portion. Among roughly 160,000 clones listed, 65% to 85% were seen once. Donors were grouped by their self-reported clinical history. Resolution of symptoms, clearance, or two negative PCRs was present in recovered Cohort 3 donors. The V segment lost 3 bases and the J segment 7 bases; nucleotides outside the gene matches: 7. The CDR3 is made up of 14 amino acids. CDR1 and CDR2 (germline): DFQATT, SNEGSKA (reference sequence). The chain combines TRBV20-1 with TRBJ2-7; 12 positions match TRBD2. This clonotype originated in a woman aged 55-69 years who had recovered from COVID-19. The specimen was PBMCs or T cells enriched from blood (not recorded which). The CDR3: CSASPSGGVREQYF. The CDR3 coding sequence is TGCAGTGCTAGTCCTAGCGGGGGGGTGAGGGAGCAGTACTTC.